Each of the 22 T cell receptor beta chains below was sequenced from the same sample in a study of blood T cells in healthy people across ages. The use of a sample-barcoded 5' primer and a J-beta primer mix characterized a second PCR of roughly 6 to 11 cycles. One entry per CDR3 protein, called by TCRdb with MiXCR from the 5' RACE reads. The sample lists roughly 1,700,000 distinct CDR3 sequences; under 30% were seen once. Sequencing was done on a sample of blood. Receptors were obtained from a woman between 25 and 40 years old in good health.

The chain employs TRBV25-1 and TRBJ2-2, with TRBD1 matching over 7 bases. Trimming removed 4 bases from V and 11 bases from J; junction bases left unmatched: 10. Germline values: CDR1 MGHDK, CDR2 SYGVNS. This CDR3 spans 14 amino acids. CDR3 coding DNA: TGTGCCAGCAGTGTGTTAGACAGGGTCAGTGAGCTGTTTTTT. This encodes CASSVLDRVSELFF.

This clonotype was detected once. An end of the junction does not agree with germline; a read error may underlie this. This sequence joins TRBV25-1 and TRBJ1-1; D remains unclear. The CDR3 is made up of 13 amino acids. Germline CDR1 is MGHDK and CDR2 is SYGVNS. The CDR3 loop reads CASSGMMNTEAFF. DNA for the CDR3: TGCGCCAGCAGTGGAATGATGAACACTGAAGCTTTCTTT.

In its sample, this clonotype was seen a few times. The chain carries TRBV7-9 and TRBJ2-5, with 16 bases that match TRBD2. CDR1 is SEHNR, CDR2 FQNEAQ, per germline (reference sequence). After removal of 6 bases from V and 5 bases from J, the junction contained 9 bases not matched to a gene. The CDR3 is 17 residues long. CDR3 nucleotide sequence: TGTGCCAGCAGGCCAGGGACTAGCGGGGGGGCCGTTGAGACCCAGTACTTC. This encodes CASRPGTSGGAVETQYF.

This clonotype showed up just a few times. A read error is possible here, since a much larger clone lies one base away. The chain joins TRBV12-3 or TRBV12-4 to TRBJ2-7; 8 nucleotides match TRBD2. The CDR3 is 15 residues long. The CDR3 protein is CTSSSPLAGSYEQYF. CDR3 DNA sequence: TGTACCAGCAGTTCACCTCTAGCGGGTTCCTACGAGCAGTACTTC.

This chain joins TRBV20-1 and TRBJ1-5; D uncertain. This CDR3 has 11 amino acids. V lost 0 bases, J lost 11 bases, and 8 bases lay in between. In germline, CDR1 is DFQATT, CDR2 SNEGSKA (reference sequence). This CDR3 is CSARDSPTQHF. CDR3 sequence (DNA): TGCAGTGCTAGAGATAGTCCGACCCAGCATTTT.

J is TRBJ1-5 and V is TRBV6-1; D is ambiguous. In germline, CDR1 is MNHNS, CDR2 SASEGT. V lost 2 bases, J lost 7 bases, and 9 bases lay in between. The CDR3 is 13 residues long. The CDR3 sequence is CASSETSGQPQHF. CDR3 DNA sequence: TGTGCCAGCAGTGAAACCTCAGGACAGCCCCAGCATTTT.

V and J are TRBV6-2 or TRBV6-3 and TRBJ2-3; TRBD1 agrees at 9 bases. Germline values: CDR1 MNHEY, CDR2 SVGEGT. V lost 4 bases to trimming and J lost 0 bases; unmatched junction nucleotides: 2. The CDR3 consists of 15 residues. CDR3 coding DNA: TGTGCCAGCAGTTTTGGACAGGGGAGCACAGATACGCAGTATTTT. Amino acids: CASSFGQGSTDTQYF.

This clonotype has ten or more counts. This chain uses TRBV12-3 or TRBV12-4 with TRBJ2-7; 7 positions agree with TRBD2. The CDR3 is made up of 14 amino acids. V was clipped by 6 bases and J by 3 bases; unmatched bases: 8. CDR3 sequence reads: CASRSSGRSYEQYF. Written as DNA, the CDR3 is TGTGCCAGCAGATCTAGCGGACGGAGCTACGAGCAGTACTTC.

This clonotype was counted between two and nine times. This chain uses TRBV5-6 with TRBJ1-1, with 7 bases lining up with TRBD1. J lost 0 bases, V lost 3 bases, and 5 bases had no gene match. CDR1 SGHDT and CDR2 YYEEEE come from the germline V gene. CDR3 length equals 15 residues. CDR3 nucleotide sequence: TGTGCCAGCAGCTGGCTGGACAGGTTGAACACTGAAGCTTTCTTT. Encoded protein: CASSWLDRLNTEAFF.

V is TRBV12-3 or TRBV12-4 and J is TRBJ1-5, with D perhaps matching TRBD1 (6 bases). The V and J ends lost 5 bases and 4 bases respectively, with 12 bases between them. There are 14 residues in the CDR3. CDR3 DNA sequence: TGTGCCAGCAGTAACAGGGTTGGTAATCAGCCCCAGCATTTT. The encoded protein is CASSNRVGNQPQHF.

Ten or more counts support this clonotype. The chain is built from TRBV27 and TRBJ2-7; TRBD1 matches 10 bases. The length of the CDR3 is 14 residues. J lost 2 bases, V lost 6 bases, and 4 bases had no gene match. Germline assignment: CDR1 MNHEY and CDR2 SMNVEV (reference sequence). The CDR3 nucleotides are TGTGCCAGCAGGACAGGGGGCTCGCCCTACGAGCAGTACTTC. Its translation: CASRTGGSPYEQYF.

CDR3 sequence reads: CATSAGDPHNQPQHF. CDR3 DNA: TGTGCCACCAGTGCAGGGGATCCACATAATCAGCCCCAGCATTTT. The rearrangement links TRBV24-1 to TRBJ1-5; possible D gene TRBD1, 6 bases. The V gene lost 5 bases and the J gene lost 4 bases, with 14 bases spanning the gap. This CDR3 has 15 amino acids. The germline CDR1 and CDR2 sequences are KGHDR and SFDVKD.

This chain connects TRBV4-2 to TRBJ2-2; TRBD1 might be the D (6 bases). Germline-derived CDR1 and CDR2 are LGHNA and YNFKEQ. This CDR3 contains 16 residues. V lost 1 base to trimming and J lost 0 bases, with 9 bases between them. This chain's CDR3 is CASSQGSGANTGELFF. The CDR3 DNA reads TGTGCCAGCAGCCAAGGCTCAGGGGCGAACACCGGGGAGCTGTTTTTT.

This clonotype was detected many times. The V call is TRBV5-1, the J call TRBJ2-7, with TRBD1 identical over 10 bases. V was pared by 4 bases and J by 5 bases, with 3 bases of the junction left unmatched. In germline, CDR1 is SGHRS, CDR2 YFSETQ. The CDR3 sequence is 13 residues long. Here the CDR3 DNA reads TGCGCCAGCAGCGGGGGGACAGGGGACGAGCAGTACTTC. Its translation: CASSGGTGDEQYF.

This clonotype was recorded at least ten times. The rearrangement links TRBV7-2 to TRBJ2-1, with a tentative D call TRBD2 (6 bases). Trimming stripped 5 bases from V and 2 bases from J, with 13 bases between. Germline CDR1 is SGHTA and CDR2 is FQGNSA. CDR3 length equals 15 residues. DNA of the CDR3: TGTGCCAGCAGCCTCACCGGGACTCCCTACAATGAGCAGTTCTTC. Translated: CASSLTGTPYNEQFF.

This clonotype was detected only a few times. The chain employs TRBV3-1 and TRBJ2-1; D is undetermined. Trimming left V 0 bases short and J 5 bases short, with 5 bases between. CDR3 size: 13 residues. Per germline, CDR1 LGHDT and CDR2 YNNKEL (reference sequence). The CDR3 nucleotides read TGTGCCAGCAGCCAAGAAAACAACAATGAGCAGTTCTTC. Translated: CASSQENNNEQFF.

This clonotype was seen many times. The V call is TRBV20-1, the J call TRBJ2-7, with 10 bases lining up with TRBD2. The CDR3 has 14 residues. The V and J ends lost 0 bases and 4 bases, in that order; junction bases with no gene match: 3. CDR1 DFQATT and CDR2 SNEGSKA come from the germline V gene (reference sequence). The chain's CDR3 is CSARDPAGGYEQYF. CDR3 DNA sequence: TGCAGTGCTAGAGATCCAGCGGGAGGGTACGAGCAGTACTTC.

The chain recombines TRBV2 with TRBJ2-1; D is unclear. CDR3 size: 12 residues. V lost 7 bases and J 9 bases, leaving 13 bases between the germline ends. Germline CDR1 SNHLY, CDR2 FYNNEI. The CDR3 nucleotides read TGTGCCAGCAAGAGCGACAACAGTGAGCAGTTCTTC. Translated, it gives CASKSDNSEQFF.

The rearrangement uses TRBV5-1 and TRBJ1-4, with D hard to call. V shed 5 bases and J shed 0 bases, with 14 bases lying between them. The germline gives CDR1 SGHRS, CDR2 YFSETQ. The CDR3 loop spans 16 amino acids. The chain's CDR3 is CASSSRTVSTNEKLFF. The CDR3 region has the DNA TGCGCCAGCAGTTCTCGGACTGTCTCAACTAATGAAAAACTGTTTTTT. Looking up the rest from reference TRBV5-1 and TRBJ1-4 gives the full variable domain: KAGVTQTPRYLIKTRGQQVTLSCSPISGHRSVSWYQQTPGQGLQFLFEYFSETQRNKGNFPGRFSGRQFSNSRSEMNVSTLELGDSALYLCASSSRTVSTNEKLFFGSGTQLSVL.

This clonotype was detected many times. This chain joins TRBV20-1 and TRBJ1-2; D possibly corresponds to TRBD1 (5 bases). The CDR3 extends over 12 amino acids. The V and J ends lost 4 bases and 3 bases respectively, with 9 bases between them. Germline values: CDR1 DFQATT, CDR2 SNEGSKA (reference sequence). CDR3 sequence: CSATGTDYGYTF. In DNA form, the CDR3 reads TGCAGTGCTACCGGGACCGACTATGGCTACACCTTC.

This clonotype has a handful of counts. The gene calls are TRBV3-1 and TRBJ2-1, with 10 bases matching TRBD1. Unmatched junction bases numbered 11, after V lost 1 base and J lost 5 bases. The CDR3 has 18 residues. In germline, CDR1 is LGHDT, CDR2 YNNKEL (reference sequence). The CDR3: CASSQALSGTGENNEQFF. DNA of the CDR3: TGTGCCAGCAGCCAAGCCTTATCCGGGACAGGGGAGAACAATGAGCAGTTCTTC.

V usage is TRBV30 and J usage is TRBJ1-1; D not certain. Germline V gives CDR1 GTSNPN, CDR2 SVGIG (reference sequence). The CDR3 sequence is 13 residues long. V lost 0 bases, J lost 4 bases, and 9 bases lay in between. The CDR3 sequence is CAWSVPLGTEAFF. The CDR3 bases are TGTGCCTGGAGTGTACCCTTAGGCACTGAAGCTTTCTTT.